The 12 T cell receptor beta chains presented below share a single source sample, sequenced in a study of blood T cell repertoires in COVID-19. Sequencing used immunoSEQ multiplex PCR; TCRdb keeps in-frame clones, though not all of them. The repertoire holds 60,000 to 95,000 clones, with around 74% as singletons. Material: peripheral blood. These receptors were taken from a human donor with acute or convalescent COVID-19. The donor label of this sample is uncertain.

Notes on this clone: As the CDR3 is not closed by the conserved phenylalanine or tryptophan, this likely results from a read error. The DNA is left out, because the CDR3 cannot be placed on it with certainty; the CDR3 is given as TCRdb lists it. V usage is TRBV23-1 and J usage is TRBJ1-3; the listed D gene, TRBD1, was not tested against the DNA. TRBV23-1 is noted as an ORF with a role that remains uncertain. The CDR3 spans 12 residues, counting both ends. CDR3 region: CASSQGNRGPSR.

The chain joins TRBV28 to TRBJ1-1; the D is unclear. Germline CDR1 is MDHEN and CDR2 is SYDVKM. Trimming took off 5 bases at V and 0 bases at J, with 16 bases between the two ends. This CDR3 is 16 amino acids long. The CDR3 DNA sequence: TGTGCCAGCAGTCTCCCCGGGTTTTCCATGAACACTGAAGCTTTCTTT. Amino acids: CASSLPGFSMNTEAFF.

This clone has only a few counts. The chain links TRBV30 to TRBJ2-1; TRBD1 matches 7 bases. The trim removed 0 bases at V and 6 bases at J, leaving 8 bases unmatched. Germline V gene data show CDR1 as GTSNPN and CDR2 as SVGIG (reference sequence). The CDR3 extends over 15 amino acids. The CDR3 loop reads CAWSVKRGLGNEQFF. CDR3 in DNA: TGTGCCTGGAGTGTTAAAAGGGGGCTCGGCAATGAGCAGTTCTTC. Full variable domain (outside the CDR3, taken from reference TRBV30 and TRBJ2-1): SQTIHQWPATLVQPVGSPLSLECTVEGTSNPNLYWYRQAAGRGLQLLFYSVGIGQISSEVPQNLSASRPQDRQFILSSKKLLLSDSGFYLCAWSVKRGLGNEQFFGPGTRLTVL.

This clone has a single count. This chain links TRBV9 with TRBJ2-7; D not resolved. The V gene's germline CDR1 is SGDLS and CDR2 YYNGEE. Trimming took 3 bases from V and 4 from J, leaving 11 bases between them. CDR3 size: 13 residues. The CDR3 here is CASSAGGLYEQYF. For the CDR3, the DNA is TGTGCCAGCAGCGCGGGTGGGTTGTACGAGCAGTACTTC.

The sample holds a few counts of this clone. The chain carries TRBV5-1 and TRBJ2-1; 7 bases line up with TRBD1. This CDR3 is 14 amino acids long. With 0 bases clipped from V and 7 bases from J, the junction kept 4 bases outside the gene matches. Germline V CDR1 and CDR2: SGHRS, YFSETQ. This CDR3 is CASSLEGRGNEQFF. CDR3 nucleotides: TGCGCCAGCAGCTTGGAGGGCAGGGGGAATGAGCAGTTCTTC. Full variable domain (outside the CDR3, taken from reference TRBV5-1 and TRBJ2-1): KAGVTQTPRYLIKTRGQQVTLSCSPISGHRSVSWYQQTPGQGLQFLFEYFSETQRNKGNFPGRFSGRQFSNSRSEMNVSTLELGDSALYLCASSLEGRGNEQFFGPGTRLTVL.

The chain employs TRBV5-1 and TRBJ2-3; 9 bases align to TRBD2. CDR3 length: 16 amino acids. Germline CDR1 SGHRS, CDR2 YFSETQ. After removal of 4 bases from V and 2 bases from J, the junction contained 8 bases not matched to a gene. CDR3 in amino acids: CASSLLAGGFTDTQYF. For the CDR3, the DNA is TGCGCCAGCAGCCTCCTGGCGGGGGGGTTCACAGATACGCAGTATTTT. Based on the CDR3 plus reference TRBV5-1 and TRBJ2-3, the full variable domain is KAGVTQTPRYLIKTRGQQVTLSCSPISGHRSVSWYQQTPGQGLQFLFEYFSETQRNKGNFPGRFSGRQFSNSRSEMNVSTLELGDSALYLCASSLLAGGFTDTQYFGPGTRLTVL.

The CDR3 nucleotides read TGTGCCAGCAGTTCCTCGGGGCAGCCCCAGCATTTT. Translated, it gives CASSSSGQPQHF. The chain couples TRBV12-3 or TRBV12-4 to TRBJ1-5; D not certain. The length of the CDR3 is 12 residues. The V and J ends lost 4 bases and 7 bases respectively, with 8 bases between them.

The genes are TRBV5-1 and TRBJ1-1; D remains unclear. The V and J ends lost 4 bases and 5 bases respectively, with 18 bases between them. CDR1 is SGHRS, CDR2 YFSETQ, per germline. The CDR3 runs 15 residues. The CDR3 reads CASSARTGLGTEAFF. The CDR3 bases are TGCGCCAGCAGCGCCCGCACGGGGTTGGGAACTGAAGCTTTCTTT.

V gene TRBV5-1 combines with J gene TRBJ2-7, with TRBD2 identical over 11 bases. The CDR3 runs to 18 residues. Per germline, CDR1 SGHRS and CDR2 YFSETQ. V dropped 0 bases and J dropped 13; count of bases not matched to a gene: 21. In nucleotides, the CDR3 is TGCGCCAGCAGCTTGGTGGCTAGCGGGAGGTCCTCTTCTATGCCTCCTTACTTC. Residues: CASSLVASGRSSSMPPYF. The whole variable domain, remainder taken from reference TRBV5-1 and TRBJ2-7, is KAGVTQTPRYLIKTRGQQVTLSCSPISGHRSVSWYQQTPGQGLQFLFEYFSETQRNKGNFPGRFSGRQFSNSRSEMNVSTLELGDSALYLCASSLVASGRSSSMPPYFGPGTRLTVT.

The gene calls are TRBV5-1 and TRBJ1-2, with D possibly matching TRBD1 (6 bases). V dropped 4 bases and J dropped 5 bases, with 12 bases sitting between them. The CDR3 is 13 residues long. Per the germline V gene, CDR1 is SGHRS and CDR2 is YFSETQ. The DNA of the CDR3 is TGCGCCAGCAGCCCAGGGGTGGGGTATGGCTACACCTTC. This sequence encodes CASSPGVGYGYTF.

V usage is TRBV10-2 and J usage is TRBJ2-7; possibly TRBD2 for D (7 bases). Germline V gives CDR1 WSHSY, CDR2 SAAADI. The length of the CDR3 is 15 residues. V lost 2 bases, J lost 2 bases, and 13 bases lay in between. CDR3 amino acids: CASSEGGGGPYEQYV. CDR3 DNA: TGCGCCAGCAGTGAGGGAGGGGGAGGGCCCTACGAGCAGTACGTC.

The V and J genes are TRBV19 and TRBJ2-3; possibly TRBD1 for D (5 bases). The V gene lost 3 bases and the J gene lost 1 base, with 11 bases spanning the gap. Germline CDR1 and CDR2: LNHDA and SQIVND (reference sequence). The CDR3 consists of 15 residues. Here the CDR3 DNA reads TGTGCCAGTAGTATTATCAGGGCGGGCACAGATACGCAGTATTTT. Amino acids: CASSIIRAGTDTQYF.